Listed below are T cell receptor beta chains from one sample, sequenced in a study of T-cell memory formation after mild COVID-19. TCRdb fed the 5' RACE reads into MiXCR, producing one record per CDR3 protein. The table shows around 320,000 distinct CDR3 sequences, with 15% to 20% occurring only once. Sequences were obtained from PBMCs or a T cell subset sorted from them (not recorded which). These receptors came from a man aged 18 to 29 who had mild COVID-19 (a few samples of this study predate the infection). Cell type and time point are not known. CDR3s include the opening cysteine and the closing phenylalanine or tryptophan. D genes are given only for firm matches. The size entry is marked missing in some rows and otherwise reads once, few, many or a size class.

>few|TRBV7-6|-|TRBJ1-2
TGTGCCAGCAGCCCTGATCCCTCTTCGGGGGGCTACACCTTC
CASSPDPSSGGYTF
>-|TRBV21-1|-|TRBJ2-1
TGTGCCAGCAGCAAAGCGCTTAAGCGGGCGGGGGGTGAGCAGTTCTTC
CASSKALKRAGGEQFF
>-|TRBV11-2|TRBD2|TRBJ2-6
TGTGCCAGCAAATCCTTGGGACTAGCGGGATCTGGGGCCAACGTCCTGACTTTC
CASKSLGLAGSGANVLTF
>-|TRBV6-2/TRBV6-3|-|TRBJ1-1
TGTGCCAGCAGTTACATTCATGAAGCTTTCTTT
CASSYIHEAFF
>-|TRBV6-6|TRBD2|TRBJ2-7
TGTGCCAGCAGTTACATTCAGCGGGGGGCCTACGAGCAGTACTTC
CASSYIQRGAYEQYF
>few|TRBV5-1|-|TRBJ1-2
TGCGCCAGCAGCTTCGCCCCAGGGGAGAACTATGGCTACACCTTC
CASSFAPGENYGYTF
>few|TRBV7-9|-|TRBJ2-2
TGTGCCAGCAGCTTACCGACAGTAAACACCGGGGAGCTGTTTTTT
CASSLPTVNTGELFF
>many|TRBV20-1|TRBD1|TRBJ1-2
TGCAGTGCTCCCGGGACAGGGGCCCAACTAGCTAACTATGGCTACACCTTC
CSAPGTGAQLANYGYTF
>-|TRBV6-5|-|TRBJ2-1
TGTGCCAGCAGTTACACTTCAGGGCGTAACAATGAGCAGTTCTTC
CASSYTSGRNNEQFF
>-|TRBV27|-|TRBJ2-5
TGTGCCAGCAGTTTGTACGGCGGGCTGGAGACCCAGTACTTC
CASSLYGGLETQYF
>few|TRBV12-3/TRBV12-4|-|TRBJ2-1
TGTGCCAGCAGTTTCTCTTGGGACCCCGACAATGAGCAGTTCTTC
CASSFSWDPDNEQFF
>few|TRBV6-2/TRBV6-3|TRBD1|TRBJ2-2
TGTGCCAGCAGAACATTCCCGGGACAGGGGGCCGGGGAGCTGTTTTTT
CASRTFPGQGAGELFF
>few|TRBV24-1|-|TRBJ2-6
TGTGCCACCGCCGCCTCTGGGGCCAACGTCCTGACTTTC
CATAASGANVLTF
>few|TRBV7-9|-|TRBJ1-1
TGTGCCAGCAGGCAGGTCCCCGACGGGGAGAACACTGAAGCTTTCTTT
CASRQVPDGENTEAFF
>few|TRBV29-1|-|TRBJ1-1
TGCAGCGTTGATGCCGGGGGCACTGAAGCTTTCTTT
CSVDAGGTEAFF
>many|TRBV12-3/TRBV12-4|-|TRBJ2-5
TGTGCCAGCAGTTTCGGAGTCGGGGAGACCCAGTACTTC
CASSFGVGETQYF
>once|TRBV20-1|TRBD2|TRBJ2-3
TGCAGTGCTAGAAGGGCGGGGGACTTGACAGATACGCAGTATTTT
CSARRAGDLTDTQYF
>-|TRBV5-1|TRBD1|TRBJ2-2
TGCGCCAGCAGCGTCGGACAGGGCCCCAGCAGGGAGCTGTTTTTT
CASSVGQGPSRELFF
>-|TRBV5-5|-|TRBJ1-2
TGTGCCAGCAGCTTGACCTACAGGGCTTCGGCCTATGGCTACACCTTC
CASSLTYRASAYGYTF
>few|TRBV2|TRBD2|TRBJ2-5
TGTGCCAGCAGTGATGTTTCGGGACTAGTAAGGGAGACCCAGTACTTC
CASSDVSGLVRETQYF
>-|TRBV4-2|-|TRBJ2-5
TGTGCCAGCAGCGAAGGAGGTGGGGGGGCAAGAAAGACCCAGTACTTC
CASSEGGGGARKTQYF
>-|TRBV20-1|-|TRBJ2-5
TGCAGTGCTCCGATTCAGGGCGGAGAGACCCAGTACTTC
CSAPIQGGETQYF
>-|TRBV6-5|-|TRBJ1-1
TGTGCCAGCATGATAGTTAGGAACACTGAAGCTTTCTTT
CASMIVRNTEAFF
>few|TRBV7-2|-|TRBJ1-4
TGTGCCAGCAGCGCCAGGTTGGGCGGAGGTGAAAAACTGTTTTTT
CASSARLGGGEKLFF
>-|TRBV10-3|-|TRBJ2-7
TGTGCCATCAATGAAAGGGGCCACGAGCAGTACTTC
CAINERGHEQYF
>many|TRBV7-9|-|TRBJ1-5
TGTGCCAGCAGCCCCGGGGGCAATCAGCCCCAGCATTTT
CASSPGGNQPQHF
>-|TRBV15|-|TRBJ2-7
TGTGCCACCAGCAGAGGTGCCGACAGCTACGAGCAGTACTTC
CATSRGADSYEQYF
>-|TRBV12-3/TRBV12-4|TRBD1|TRBJ2-1
TGTGCCAGCAGAGAGGACAGGGCGTACCACAATGAGCAGTTCTTC
CASREDRAYHNEQFF
>-|TRBV11-2|TRBD1|TRBJ2-3
TGTGCCAGCAGTCCAGGGGGCGCGGATACGCAGTATTTT
CASSPGGADTQYF
>-|TRBV20-1|-|TRBJ2-1
TGCAGTGCAAGAGACCGACGGTCCTACAATGAGCAGTTCTTC
CSARDRRSYNEQFF
>-|TRBV12-3/TRBV12-4|TRBD1|TRBJ2-5
TGTGCCAGCAGTTTCAGGGGGCTGGGGGAGACCCAGTACTTC
CASSFRGLGETQYF
>-|TRBV3-1|-|TRBJ2-7
TGTGCCAGCAGCCGGGAGGGGGGTACCTACGAGCAGTACTTC
CASSREGGTYEQYF
>-|TRBV20-1|-|TRBJ1-3
TGCAGTGCTAGTTGGGGCAGCTCTGGAAACACCATATATTTT
CSASWGSSGNTIYF
>-|TRBV24-1|TRBD1|TRBJ2-5
TGTGCCACCAGTGACAGACAGGGTACAGAGACCCAGTACTTC
CATSDRQGTETQYF
>-|TRBV6-1|TRBD1|TRBJ1-1
TGTGCCAGCTTGGGACAGCCGAACACTGAAGCTTTCTTT
CASLGQPNTEAFF
>-|TRBV7-2|-|TRBJ2-5
TGTGCCAGCAGCTTAGAAGTGTCTAGGGCTGGGGCCCAGTACTTC
CASSLEVSRAGAQYF
>few|TRBV7-9|-|TRBJ2-3
TGTGCCACACCAGAGGAGGGGAGCCCCACAGATACGCAGTATTTT
CATPEEGSPTDTQYF
>-|TRBV24-1|-|TRBJ2-4
TGTGCCACCAGTGGGGCGGGGTTCAACATTCAGTACTTC
CATSGAGFNIQYF
>many|TRBV9|-|TRBJ2-3
TGTGCCAGCAGCGTCAGAGGGCCTCGATCAGATACGCAGTATTTT
CASSVRGPRSDTQYF
>-|TRBV6-6|-|TRBJ1-1
TGTGCCAGCAGTTACTCTCGGTCCGCGAACACTGAAGCTTTCTTT
CASSYSRSANTEAFF
>few|TRBV20-1|-|TRBJ2-7
TGCAGTGCGCGGATGCTCATGGGTGGGTCCTACGAGCAGTACTTC
CSARMLMGGSYEQYF
>-|TRBV20-1|TRBD1|TRBJ1-5
TGCAGTGCTAGGCCCCGCCGGGACAGGGAACATCAGCACCAGCATTTT
CSARPRRDREHQHQHF